Listed below are T cell receptor beta chains from one sample, sequenced in a study of CD8 T cells in ankylosing spondylitis. MiXCR was run by TCRdb on the 5' RACE reads, yielding one entry per CDR3 protein. Found here are about 320,000 distinct CDR3 sequences, approximately 10% of them singletons; the top ten hold about 10%. The sample was blood, either unsorted or a sorted T cell fraction (not recorded which). These receptors all come from a female donor with ankylosing spondylitis or in good health (not recorded which). The CDR3 runs from the conserved cysteine through the conserved F or W. Each record gives: clone size, J gene, V gene, CDR3 protein. Only some rows state a clone size, as once, few, many or a class for expanded clones.

size: few
J: TRBJ1-5
V: TRBV28
CDR3: CASTSGTYNQPQHF

size: NA
J: TRBJ2-3
V: TRBV5-1
CDR3: CASSATGRLDTQYF

size: few
J: TRBJ2-7
V: TRBV15
CDR3: CATRSASEDYEQYF

size: few
J: TRBJ2-7
V: TRBV6-5
CDR3: CASSYFGGEGDEQYF

size: many
J: TRBJ1-1
V: TRBV5-5
CDR3: CASSLANRMNTEAFF

size: NA
J: TRBJ2-7
V: TRBV23-1
CDR3: CASSLTIALAGYEQYF

size: many
J: TRBJ1-2
V: TRBV5-6
CDR3: CASSFGLWGNGYTF

size: many
J: TRBJ2-2
V: TRBV20-1
CDR3: CSAPLLQKGPGELFF

size: many
J: TRBJ2-1
V: TRBV6-4
CDR3: CASSRREGYEQFF

size: NA
J: TRBJ2-2
V: TRBV7-9
CDR3: CASSHIMGPGELFF

size: many
J: TRBJ1-5
V: TRBV6-1
CDR3: CASSEEDYSNQPQHF

size: many
J: TRBJ1-1
V: TRBV12-3/TRBV12-4
CDR3: CASSAGDWNTEAFF

size: few
J: TRBJ1-2
V: TRBV20-1
CDR3: CSARDARQGGYGYTF

size: many
J: TRBJ1-5
V: TRBV5-5
CDR3: CASSLRTGNQPQHF

size: many
J: TRBJ2-7
V: TRBV29-1
CDR3: CSVAKGPYEQYF

size: few
J: TRBJ2-6
V: TRBV10-3
CDR3: CATSRESGANVLTF

size: few
J: TRBJ2-6
V: TRBV28
CDR3: CASSSLRGPPGANVLTF

size: many
J: TRBJ1-6
V: TRBV9
CDR3: CASSVSGTETAPLHF

size: many
J: TRBJ2-7
V: TRBV28
CDR3: CASSLPGLAQYEQYF

size: NA
J: TRBJ2-2
V: TRBV10-3
CDR3: CAISESGATGELFF

size: many
J: TRBJ1-2
V: TRBV5-1
CDR3: CASSKQQGADGYTF

size: many
J: TRBJ2-7
V: TRBV7-6
CDR3: CASRQYRGPQTYEQYF

size: once
J: TRBJ1-2
V: TRBV10-3
CDR3: CAISESVGKMAYGYTF

size: NA
J: TRBJ2-7
V: TRBV30
CDR3: CAWSSSGFQEQYF

size: few
J: TRBJ2-7
V: TRBV3-1
CDR3: CASSHHRDRASYEQYF

size: many
J: TRBJ1-3
V: TRBV29-1
CDR3: CSVLTYDSGNTIYF

size: NA
J: TRBJ2-2
V: TRBV27
CDR3: CASSFVAGAGELFF

size: many
J: TRBJ2-5
V: TRBV20-1
CDR3: CSARDLKNQETQYF

size: many
J: TRBJ1-1
V: TRBV20-1
CDR3: CSARVWDTEAFF

size: many
J: TRBJ1-4
V: TRBV6-5
CDR3: CASSYEGRKNEKLFF

size: few
J: TRBJ2-5
V: TRBV3-1
CDR3: CASSHGLKTQYF

size: many
J: TRBJ2-3
V: TRBV6-1
CDR3: CASSAGTGKKDTQYF

size: many
J: TRBJ1-2
V: TRBV5-8
CDR3: CASSSPGNGYTF

size: many
J: TRBJ1-1
V: TRBV5-1
CDR3: CASSSQGTGGLNTEAFF

size: many
J: TRBJ2-2
V: TRBV28
CDR3: CASRTRTGTGTGELFF

size: many
J: TRBJ2-3
V: TRBV29-1
CDR3: CSVEGDGGSDTQYF

size: many
J: TRBJ2-1
V: TRBV5-1
CDR3: CASSLGRDEQFF

size: many
J: TRBJ2-1
V: TRBV9
CDR3: CASSVGGGTVYNEQFF

size: few
J: TRBJ2-2
V: TRBV27
CDR3: CASSAGTGVGELFF

size: NA
J: TRBJ2-1
V: TRBV27
CDR3: CASSLLAGGINEQFF

size: few
J: TRBJ1-2
V: TRBV27
CDR3: CASRETGTRPYGYTF

size: NA
J: TRBJ2-5
V: TRBV30
CDR3: CAWMEASLRGTQYF

size: many
J: TRBJ1-1
V: TRBV11-2
CDR3: CASSLGQGATEAFF

size: NA
J: TRBJ2-7
V: TRBV7-9
CDR3: CASSQTDYEQYF

size: NA
J: TRBJ1-4
V: TRBV11-2
CDR3: CASSPSRGLNEKLFF

size: many
J: TRBJ2-5
V: TRBV7-2
CDR3: CASSPGRAYQETQYF

size: many
J: TRBJ2-3
V: TRBV20-1
CDR3: CSASHSGGTDTQYF

size: many
J: TRBJ2-1
V: TRBV29-1
CDR3: CSPSGFGNEQFF

size: NA
J: TRBJ2-4
V: TRBV20-1
CDR3: CCVKTSGRVAGNIQYF

size: few
J: TRBJ2-2
V: TRBV27
CDR3: CASRKGQGAGELFF

size: NA
J: TRBJ2-7
V: TRBV12-3/TRBV12-4
CDR3: CASSLSGENTYEQYF

size: many
J: TRBJ2-1
V: TRBV29-1
CDR3: CSLQQGDNEQFF

size: many
J: TRBJ1-3
V: TRBV6-2/TRBV6-3
CDR3: CASRRDSSGNTIYF

size: NA
J: TRBJ2-5
V: TRBV20-1
CDR3: CSAMGGGKTQYF

size: NA
J: TRBJ1-1
V: TRBV12-3/TRBV12-4
CDR3: CASSFLPPTEAFF

size: few
J: TRBJ1-5
V: TRBV12-3/TRBV12-4
CDR3: CASRTYDSPNQPQHF

size: many
J: TRBJ1-2
V: TRBV10-3
CDR3: CAISGDRGLGYTF

size: many
J: TRBJ1-2
V: TRBV4-1
CDR3: CASSQTGITNYGYTF

size: NA
J: TRBJ2-2
V: TRBV5-1
CDR3: CASSLASQGYTGELFF